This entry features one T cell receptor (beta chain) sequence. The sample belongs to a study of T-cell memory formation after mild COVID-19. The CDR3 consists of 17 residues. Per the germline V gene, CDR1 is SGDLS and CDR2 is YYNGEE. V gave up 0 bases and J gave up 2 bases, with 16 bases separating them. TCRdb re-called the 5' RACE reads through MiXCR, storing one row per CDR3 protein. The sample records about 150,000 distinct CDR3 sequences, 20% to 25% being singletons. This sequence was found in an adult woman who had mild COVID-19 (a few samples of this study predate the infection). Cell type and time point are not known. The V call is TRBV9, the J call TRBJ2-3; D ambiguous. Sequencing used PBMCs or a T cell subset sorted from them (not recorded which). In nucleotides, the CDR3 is TGTGCCAGCAGCGTAGAGGGAACTCCAAGGGCCACAGATACGCAGTATTTT. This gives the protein CASSVEGTPRATDTQYF.